This TCR beta chain was obtained from a study of blood T cell repertoires in COVID-19. Original processing notes: Reference gene primer amplification gave estimated nucleated cell counts. Produced via immunoSEQ multiplex PCR; TCRdb's table is partial and in-frame only. From that table come the V and J calls and clone size; the DNA was used to work out D and trimming. The table lists roughly 200,000 clones, around 87% of them singletons, with roughly 3% in the top ten. Per germline, CDR1 SQVTM and CDR2 ANQGSEA. The CDR3 is 14 amino acids. The V gene end was trimmed by 6 bases and the J gene end by 3 bases; junction bases not matched to a gene: 11.

The chain employs TRBV29-1 and TRBJ2-7, with TRBD1 matching over 7 bases. The sequencing sample was made of peripheral blood. The sequence came from a man between 60 and 70 years old with acute or convalescent COVID-19. The CDR3 region is CSVLATGRNYEQYF. The CDR3 region has the DNA TGCAGCGTCCTTGCGACAGGGCGAAACTACGAGCAGTACTTC.